The 21 T cell receptor beta chains reported below all come from one sample, sequenced in a study of blood T cell repertoires in COVID-19. The data were produced by immunoSEQ multiplex PCR, yet TCRdb's version contains in-frame clones alone and is incomplete. The repertoire has 150,000 to 200,000 clones, 82% of them found once; the top ten carry roughly 9%. The specimen was peripheral blood. The source is a woman between 65 and 79 years old with acute or convalescent COVID-19.

On this clone itself: At one of its ends the junction is not consistent with the germline gene, which may arise from a read error. The chain has TRBV6-5 and TRBJ1-5; perhaps TRBD1 as D (6 bases). Germline loops: CDR1 MNHEY, CDR2 SVGAGI. This CDR3 is built from 15 residues. The CDR3 loop is CAGRPRDIYNQPQHF. In nucleotides, the CDR3 is TGTGCCGGCAGACCCCGGGACATTTATAATCAGCCCCAGCATTTT.

The gene calls are TRBV27 and TRBJ1-4, with TRBD1 identical over 9 bases. CDR1 MNHEY and CDR2 SMNVEV come from the germline V gene (reference sequence). J was trimmed by 8 bases and V by 3 bases; bases with no gene match: 7. The CDR3 covers 15 residues. DNA of the CDR3: TGTGCCAGCAGTTTTGTCGGACAGGGGAGGGAAAAACTGTTTTTT. Its protein product is CASSFVGQGREKLFF.

The genes are TRBV6-6 and TRBJ1-2; D is possibly TRBD1 (5 bases). CDR3 length equals 12 residues. From germline, CDR1 is MNHNY and CDR2 SVGAGI (reference sequence). V lost 0 bases and J lost 7, with 6 bases in between. Here the CDR3 DNA reads TGTGCCAGCAGTTACTCCCAGGGTGGCTACACCTTC. It specifies CASSYSQGGYTF.

The chain couples TRBV5-1 to TRBJ2-1; 8 bases align to TRBD1. The CDR3 is made up of 13 amino acids. Germline CDR1 is SGHRS and CDR2 is YFSETQ. V trimming: 4 bases; J trimming: 9 bases; junction bases outside the gene matches: 6. The CDR3 here is CASSRGQEVEQFF. In DNA form, the CDR3 reads TGCGCCAGCAGCCGGGGACAGGAGGTTGAGCAGTTCTTC.

The chain employs TRBV4-2 and TRBJ2-6; perhaps TRBD1 as D (6 bases). This CDR3 spans 16 amino acids. CDR1 is LGHNA and CDR2 is YNFKEQ in the germline V gene. Trimming shortened V by 0 bases and J by 4 bases, and 10 bases separated the two germline ends. The CDR3 DNA follows: TGTGCCAGCAGCCAAGAGCCAAGGGGGGGGGCCAACGTCCTGACTTTC. It is translated as CASSQEPRGGANVLTF.

The chain uses TRBV21-1 and TRBJ1-4; the DNA was not used to check the table's D call, TRBD1. TRBV21-1 is a recognized pseudogene. The CDR3 spans 12 residues. CDR3 bases: TGTGCCAGCAGCCCATTTAATGAAAAACTGTTTTTT. Translated: CASSPFNEKLFF.

This rearrangement joins TRBV19 to TRBJ2-7, with 7 positions matching TRBD1. Germline loops: CDR1 LNHDA, CDR2 SQIVND (reference sequence). CDR3 length: 14 amino acids. V gave up 4 bases and J gave up 9 bases; unmatched junction bases: 12. The CDR3 DNA reads as TGTGCCAGTAGTAAATCAGGGGGAAGCCTTGTGCAGTACTTC. Translating it yields CASSKSGGSLVQYF.

This chain links TRBV12-5 with TRBJ2-2; D might be TRBD2 (6 bases). Trimming left V 0 bases short and J 7 bases short, with 18 bases between. The CDR3 is made up of 17 amino acids. Per germline, CDR1 LGHNT and CDR2 FRNRAP. The CDR3 coding sequence is TGTGCTAGTGGTTTGGTAAGTTTTGGGGGGATGGGCGGGGAGCTGTTTTTT. Protein sequence: CASGLVSFGGMGGELFF.

The chain recombines TRBV2 with TRBJ2-7; D is possibly TRBD1 (5 bases). V lost 2 bases to trimming and J lost 3 bases, with 17 bases between them. Germline V lookup: CDR1 SNHLY, CDR2 FYNNEI. The length of the CDR3 is 16 residues. CDR3 nucleotide sequence: TGTGCCAGCAGTGAATCAAAGTCCAGGGTCTTCTACGAGCAGTACTTC. Translating it yields CASSESKSRVFYEQYF.

This clone was counted once. The chain employs TRBV28 and TRBJ1-2; D uncertain. V was trimmed by 6 bases and J by 7 bases, leaving 15 bases between them. The CDR3 is 13 residues long. Germline values: CDR1 MDHEN, CDR2 SYDVKM. CDR3 DNA: TGTGCCAGCAGCCCGAGGCGGAGCGGTGGCTACACCTTC. Translated: CASSPRRSGGYTF.

The J gene is TRBJ1-4, the V gene TRBV28; D is perhaps TRBD1 (6 bases). Germline loops: CDR1 MDHEN, CDR2 SYDVKM. This CDR3 spans 16 amino acids. Deletions cut 8 bases from V and 10 bases from J, with 26 bases between. The CDR3 sequence: CASFLPGGPMRGKLFF. The DNA of the CDR3 is TGTGCCAGCTTTCTCCCGGGGGGCCCAATGCGGGGAAAACTGTTTTTT. The variable domain in full, completed from reference TRBV28 and TRBJ1-4, reads DVKVTQSSRYLVKRTGEKVFLECVQDMDHENMFWYRQDPGLGLRLIYFSYDVKMKEKGDIPEGYSVSREKKERFSLILESASTNQTSMYLCASFLPGGPMRGKLFFGSGTQLSVL.

This clone occurred once. The V call is TRBV5-1, the J call TRBJ2-7; 9 nucleotides line up with TRBD1. The CDR3 sequence is 14 residues long. In germline, CDR1 is SGHRS, CDR2 YFSETQ. Trimming took 4 bases from V and 7 from J; bases not matched to a gene: 9. CDR3 loop: CASSVGTGRAEQYF. DNA of the CDR3: TGCGCCAGCAGCGTTGGGACAGGGAGGGCTGAGCAGTACTTC.

The chain is built from TRBV24-1 and TRBJ2-6; 9 bases align to TRBD1. J gave up 2 bases and V 3 bases, and 10 bases lay outside the gene matches. The CDR3 sequence is 19 residues long. Germline CDR1 and CDR2: KGHDR and SFDVKD. CDR3 nucleotides: TGTGCCACCAGTGATAGGCGTGGACAGGGGACTCCTGGGGCCAACGTCCTGACTTTC. It codes for CATSDRRGQGTPGANVLTF.

This clone appeared once. The V call is TRBV2, the J call TRBJ1-4; D ambiguous. CDR3 length equals 17 residues. The V end lost 5 bases, the J end lost 0 bases, and 16 bases lay between the germline ends. CDR1 and CDR2 from the germline V gene are SNHLY and FYNNEI. Here the CDR3 DNA reads TGTGCCAGCAGTCCCTGGGAGGCTTTTGCAACTAATGAAAAACTGTTTTTT. Translation gives CASSPWEAFATNEKLFF. Full variable domain (missing parts from reference TRBV2 and TRBJ1-4): EPEVTQTPSHQVTQMGQEVILRCVPISNHLYFYWYRQILGQKVEFLVSFYNNEISEKSEIFDDQFSVERPDGSNFTLKIRSTKLEDSAMYFCASSPWEAFATNEKLFFGSGTQLSVL.

The V call is TRBV5-1, the J call TRBJ1-5; 9 bases are a match to TRBD1. The CDR3 runs to 14 residues. Trimming removed 4 bases from V and 5 bases from J; junction bases left unmatched: 4. Germline V CDR1 and CDR2: SGHRS, YFSETQ. CDR3 loop: CASSPGQGHQPQHF. The CDR3 DNA follows: TGCGCCAGCAGCCCGGGACAGGGACATCAGCCCCAGCATTTT. Looking up the rest from reference TRBV5-1 and TRBJ1-5 gives the full variable domain: KAGVTQTPRYLIKTRGQQVTLSCSPISGHRSVSWYQQTPGQGLQFLFEYFSETQRNKGNFPGRFSGRQFSNSRSEMNVSTLELGDSALYLCASSPGQGHQPQHFGDGTRLSIL.

A few counts support this clone. The chain recombines TRBV24-1 with TRBJ1-2; D remains unclear. This CDR3 is 14 amino acids long. V was shortened by 1 base and J by 6 bases, with 11 bases between the two germline ends. Germline V gene lookup returns CDR1 KGHDR and CDR2 SFDVKD. CDR3 coding DNA: TGTGCCACCAGTGATTTAGAAGGGAGAGATGGCTACACCTTC. This gives the protein CATSDLEGRDGYTF.

The J gene is TRBJ2-3, the V gene TRBV19; 9 nucleotides match TRBD1. The J segment lost 2 bases and the V segment lost 6 bases, leaving 3 bases of the junction unmatched. CDR3 length: 14 residues. Per the germline V gene, CDR1 is LNHDA and CDR2 is SQIVND (reference sequence). CDR3: CASRRDRATDTQYF. CDR3 coding DNA: TGTGCCAGTAGGAGGGACAGGGCCACAGATACGCAGTATTTT.

V is TRBV7-2 and J is TRBJ2-2; tentative D call: TRBD1 (5 bases). Germline V gene sequence: CDR1 SGHTA, CDR2 FQGNSA. The length of the CDR3 is 15 residues. V was trimmed by 6 bases and J by 0 bases, leaving 11 bases between them. The CDR3 DNA is TGTGCCAGCAGACAAGACAGAACGAACACCGGGGAGCTGTTTTTT. Residues: CASRQDRTNTGELFF.

This clone was counted a few times. The V and J genes are TRBV6-2 or TRBV6-3 and TRBJ1-6; D is unresolved. The V end lost 3 bases, the J end lost 7 bases, and 10 bases lay between the germline ends. The CDR3 is 14 residues long. Germline V gene sequence: CDR1 MNHEY, CDR2 SVGEGT. CDR3 bases: TGTGCCAGCAGTTATGGACTTAAGAATTCACCCCTCCACTTT. It codes for CASSYGLKNSPLHF.

This clone was detected only a few times. The chain uses TRBV19 and TRBJ1-2; TRBD1 matches at 7 bases. The CDR3 has 15 residues. V was pared by 5 bases and J by 5 bases, with 11 bases of the junction left unmatched. The germline V gene encodes CDR1 LNHDA and CDR2 SQIVND (reference sequence). CDR3 residues: CASSFSSGTEYGYTF. As DNA, the CDR3 is TGTGCCAGTAGTTTCTCCTCCGGGACAGAATATGGCTACACCTTC.

In DNA form, the CDR3 reads TGTGCCAGCAGACGGGGGACAGGGTCAATCGGGGAGCTGTTTTTT. Amino acid sequence: CASRRGTGSIGELFF. This rearrangement joins TRBV27 to TRBJ2-2; TRBD1 aligns across 9 bases. The CDR3 totals 15 residues. Germline V CDR1 and CDR2: MNHEY, SMNVEV (reference sequence). V lost 6 bases to trimming and J lost 7 bases; unmatched junction nucleotides: 9.